A single sample is the source of the 5 T cell receptor beta chains below, sequenced in a study of blood T cell repertoires in COVID-19. Profiled with immunoSEQ multiplex PCR; TCRdb holds only in-frame clones, not every one. The sample comprises about 240,000 clones, about 80% of which are singletons, and around 9.6% rests with the top ten. Sequencing was performed on peripheral blood. The receptors were gathered from a woman of 80 years or more with acute or convalescent COVID-19.

The V call is TRBV6-6, the J call TRBJ2-5; the D call may be TRBD1 or TRBD2 (6 bases each). With 5 bases removed from V and 5 bases from J, the gap between germline ends came to 15 bases. Germline CDR1 is MNHNY and CDR2 is SVGAGI (reference sequence). CDR3 length: 14 residues. The CDR3 is CASSRGRQAETQYF. The CDR3 DNA reads as TGTGCCAGCAGTCGGGGGCGGCAAGCGGAGACCCAGTACTTC.

V gene TRBV29-1 combines with J gene TRBJ1-1, with 8 bases identical to TRBD1. The trim removed 3 bases at V and 1 base at J, leaving 4 bases unmatched. The length of the CDR3 is 14 residues. In germline, CDR1 is SQVTM, CDR2 ANQGSEA. CDR3 region: CSVDAGGGNTEAFF. The CDR3 coding sequence is TGCAGCGTTGATGCAGGGGGCGGGAACACTGAAGCTTTCTTT.

This chain links TRBV29-1 with TRBJ2-3; tentatively, D is TRBD2 (5 bases). V was pared by 6 bases and J by 4 bases, with 17 bases between. The CDR3 extends over 14 amino acids. CDR1 is SQVTM and CDR2 is ANQGSEA in the germline V gene. The chain's CDR3 is CSVKRESGADTQYF. The DNA of the CDR3 is TGCAGCGTCAAAAGGGAGTCAGGCGCAGATACGCAGTATTTT.

The rearrangement uses TRBV30 and TRBJ1-4; D unresolved. This CDR3 contains 11 residues. The germline CDR1 and CDR2 sequences are GTSNPN and SVGIG (reference sequence). V lost 5 bases and J lost 6, with 7 bases in between. The chain's CDR3 is CAWAVDEKLFF. The CDR3 coding sequence is TGTGCCTGGGCGGTAGATGAAAAACTGTTTTTT. Complete variable domain (other parts from reference TRBV30 and TRBJ1-4): SQTIHQWPATLVQPVGSPLSLECTVEGTSNPNLYWYRQAAGRGLQLLFYSVGIGQISSEVPQNLSASRPQDRQFILSSKKLLLSDSGFYLCAWAVDEKLFFGSGTQLSVL.

This clone was counted a single time. The chain combines TRBV19 with TRBJ1-5; D is possibly TRBD1 (6 bases). The V gene's germline CDR1 is LNHDA and CDR2 SQIVND (reference sequence). Trimming pared 5 bases from V and 0 bases from J, leaving 17 bases between. The CDR3 spans 17 residues. DNA of the CDR3: TGTGCCAGTAGTTCAACAGGGAGCCCCATTAGCAATCAGCCCCAGCATTTT. Protein sequence: CASSSTGSPISNQPQHF.